The entry below describes one T cell receptor (beta chain). This sample is part of a study of cytotoxic CD8 clonotypes in ibrutinib-treated CLL. Using immunoSEQ multiplex PCR, the repertoire was profiled, and TCRdb retains in-frame clones only, with some absent. The table records fewer than 200,000 clones, approximately 84% of them present only once. The receptor's source is a human donor with chronic lymphocytic leukemia. The sequenced sample was PBMCs, obtained after 24 months of ibrutinib treatment.

CDR3 sequence reads: CASSSYPDYRGGRNEQFF. The CDR3, as DNA: TGTGCCAGCAGCTCGTACCCAGACTATCGGGGGGGTCGCAATGAGCAGTTCTTC. The V call is TRBV13, the J call TRBJ2-1, with 8 bases fitting TRBD2. Trimming at V came to 4 bases and at J to 6 bases, leaving 17 bases not matched to a gene. The CDR3 sequence is 18 residues long. The germline V gene has CDR1 PRHDT and CDR2 FYEKMQ (reference sequence). The whole variable domain, remainder taken from reference TRBV13 and TRBJ2-1, is AAGVIQSPRHLIKEKRETATLKCYPIPRHDTVYWYQQGPGQDPQFLISFYEKMQSDKGSIPDRFSAQQFSDYHSELNMSSLELGDSALYFCASSSYPDYRGGRNEQFFGPGTRLTVL.